This T cell receptor (beta chain) is drawn from a study of blood T cell repertoires in COVID-19 (dated by TCRdb to 2020 to 2022). About the full investigation: Collaborator samples came from the United States, Italy and Spain and covered acute and convalescent phases of COVID-19. Sample metadata almost always included a de-identified subject ID, COVID-19 status, age in years and sex. Samples came from the ongoing ImmuneRACE study (first 160 participants) plus 1,254 subjects from 6 global collaborators. A freely available public database, intended as a resource for researchers studying the immune response to SARS-CoV-2, is where the repertoires were released. Subjects who had been exposed to COVID-19, were actively infected with it, or had recovered from it provided the deeply sampled blood TCRbeta repertoires that made up the dataset. Where available, HLA class I and class II types were taken from metadata supplied by the sample provider and were not determined by assay-based typing. The material from the prospective study consisted of cDNA or gDNA derived from T cells, B-cell-depleted T cells, or PBMCs. Paper-wide results and their limitations: The amount of clinical and demographic metadata varied by source and participant and was provided uncurated.

The immunoSEQ Assay, a bias-controlled multiplex PCR, was used to amplify TCRbeta CDR3 regions from genomic DNA. The authors' pipeline ran thus. The number of nucleated cells in each sample was estimated by amplification of reference gene primers within the assay. To quantify the absolute abundance of each unique TCRbeta CDR3 rearrangement, sequence reads were collapsed and filtered. For each sample, productive Simpson clonality was calculated as the square root of Simpson's diversity index across productive rearrangements. The clones in this table, taken by TCRdb from immuneACCESS, are in-frame only. Not every clone is retained; where verified, under half of the shortfall comes from an unresolved V gene, and the cause of the rest is unknown. V and J calls plus clone size are reproduced from that table; the DNA served to infer D and trimming. In all, the sample holds 280,000 or so clones, and approximately 81% of those were seen once. Jointly, the top ten make up roughly 2.6% of the sample.

CDR1 is given as SGHTA and CDR2 as FQGTGA, both from the germline V gene. V is cut by 2 bases and J by 6 bases, and the space between the germline ends is 5 bases. The CDR3 has 13 amino acids, counting the end cysteine and phenylalanine. The only DNA kept is the CDR3, 39 bases in frame from the first base. Participants in the prospective study were enrolled through a virtual design, were aged 18 to 89 years, and lived in roughly 24 United States geographic areas. In the prospective study, participants were assigned to cohorts based on the clinical history participants reported in a screening survey and a study questionnaire. ImmuneRACE Cohort 3 recovered participants were defined by two consecutive negative NP/OP PCR tests, healthcare professional clearance, or symptom resolution. In the prospective study, mobile phlebotomists collected whole blood, serum and a nasopharyngeal or oropharyngeal swab from each participant. Additional blood draws and questionnaires over an approximately two-month period could optionally be provided by prospective study participants. Before DNA extraction, blood samples from the prospective study were shipped at room temperature or frozen.

Note on this clone: The clone's antigen remains unknown. Within one base of it there is no much larger clone, and no base qualities were kept.

The sequence derives from a woman between 50 and 59 years old who had recovered from COVID-19. Sample: PBMCs or T cells enriched from blood (not recorded which). The sequence links TRBV7-3 to TRBJ1-6; confidence is insufficient to name the D gene. Read as DNA, the sequence is TGTGCCAGCAGCTTATACTCTAATTCACCCCTCCACTTT. Translated, this is CASSLYSNSPLHF.